The entry below describes one T cell receptor beta chain. Methods used by the authors: Amplification with reference gene primers provided the estimates of nucleated cell counts. Sequencing was performed with immunoSEQ multiplex PCR; in TCRdb, only in-frame clones are kept and a portion is missing. V and J calls and clone size are copied from that table; D and trimming were computed from the DNA. This sample yields 450,000 or so clones, of which 85% to 90% are seen a single time; 0.65% to 1% belongs to the top ten. The source of the sample is a study of blood T cell repertoires in COVID-19. The CDR3 covers 13 residues. Looked up from germline, CDR1 is MNHEY and CDR2 is SVGAGI. Trimming shortened V by 4 bases and J by 2 bases, and 8 bases separated the two germline ends.

This chain uses TRBV6-5 with TRBJ1-2, with D possibly matching TRBD1 (5 bases). This TCR was sampled from a man aged 18 to 29 with COVID-19, enrolled during active disease. Material: peripheral blood. The CDR3: CASSFDSNYGYTF. As DNA, the CDR3 is TGTGCCAGCAGTTTCGACAGCAACTATGGCTACACCTTC.